The 14 T cell receptor beta chains given below trace back to one sample, sequenced in a study of T cell responses to AZD1222 COVID-19 vaccine. Assay: immunoSEQ multiplex PCR; the TCRdb copy retains only in-frame clones and omits some. The sample yields fewer than 120,000 clones, approximately 90% seen once. This specimen was peripheral blood, taken on day 0 of AZD1222 vaccination. These receptors originate from an adult in good health.

The genes are TRBV6-2 or TRBV6-3 and TRBJ2-7; D is possibly TRBD2 (6 bases). CDR1 is MNHEY and CDR2 is SVGEGT in the germline V gene. This CDR3 has 13 amino acids. V was pared by 5 bases and J by 6 bases, with 14 bases between. The CDR3 region is CASSGPRAGEQYF. Here the CDR3 DNA reads TGTGCCAGCAGTGGACCGAGAGCGGGCGAGCAGTACTTC.

The V call is TRBV3-1 (or the pseudogene TRBV3-2), the J call TRBJ1-2; no reliable D call. The CDR3 totals 13 residues. Germline CDR1 LGHDT, CDR2 YNNKEL (reference sequence). Trimming cost V 4 bases and J 0 bases, with 6 bases left between them. The CDR3 region is CASSPLSNYGYTF. For the CDR3, the DNA is TGTGCCAGCAGCCCCCTCTCTAACTATGGCTACACCTTC.

The chain joins TRBV20-1 to TRBJ2-5; tentatively, D is TRBD2 (5 bases). Trimming left V 7 bases short and J 5 bases short, with 11 bases between. Per the germline V gene, CDR1 is DFQATT and CDR2 is SNEGSKA (reference sequence). CDR3 size: 11 residues. CDR3 sequence (DNA): TGCAGTGTACAAAGGGAGGAGACCCAGTACTTC. This gives the protein CSVQREETQYF.

The chain joins TRBV2 to TRBJ2-1, with D perhaps assigned TRBD1 or TRBD2 (5 bases each). In germline, CDR1 is SNHLY, CDR2 FYNNEI. This CDR3 is built from 14 residues. V lost 6 bases, J lost 6 bases, and 15 bases lay in between. Written as DNA, the CDR3 is TGTGCCAGCAGGGGATCCGGGACCCCCAATGAGCAGTTCTTC. Translating it yields CASRGSGTPNEQFF.

This clone occurred once. The J gene is TRBJ1-1, the V gene TRBV7-6; D uncertain. Germline CDR1 and CDR2: SGHVS and FNYEAQ. Trimming took off 2 bases at V and 1 base at J, with 11 bases between the two ends. The CDR3 extends over 15 amino acids. The CDR3 DNA reads TGTGCCAGCAGCTTAAGGGCAGGAGGGAACACTGAAGCTTTCTTT. This gives the protein CASSLRAGGNTEAFF.

The chain recombines TRBV11-2 with TRBJ2-2, with 8 bases matching TRBD2. The CDR3 runs to 16 residues. Losses at the gene ends were 0 bases for V and 2 bases for J; bases not matched to a gene: 2. CDR1 and CDR2 (germline): SGHAT, FQNNGV. The CDR3 DNA follows: TGTGCCAGCAGCTTAGATAGCGGGAAAAACACCGGGGAGCTGTTTTTT. It translates to CASSLDSGKNTGELFF.

The chain links TRBV3-1 (or the pseudogene TRBV3-2) to TRBJ1-1; D is unclear. Trimming pared 0 bases from V and 3 bases from J, leaving 8 bases between. The length of the CDR3 is 14 residues. CDR1 is LGHDT and CDR2 is YNNKEL in the germline V gene (reference sequence). This chain's CDR3 is CASSQDSEDTEAFF. The CDR3 DNA is TGTGCCAGCAGCCAAGATTCTGAGGACACTGAAGCTTTCTTT.

The gene calls are TRBV18 and TRBJ2-2; D is perhaps TRBD1 or TRBD2 (5 bases each). The germline V and J ends were trimmed by 2 bases and 4 bases, with 5 bases remaining between them. CDR1 KGHSH and CDR2 LQKENI come from the germline V gene. This CDR3 comprises 13 residues. The CDR3 sequence: CASSPGTTGELFF. CDR3 sequence (DNA): TGTGCCAGCTCACCAGGGACCACCGGGGAGCTGTTTTTT.

The genes are TRBV7-3 and TRBJ1-1; no firm D call. Germline V lookup: CDR1 SGHTA, CDR2 FQGTGA. This CDR3 contains 13 residues. V was pared by 1 base and J by 4 bases, with 7 bases between. The CDR3 sequence: CASSLSLGTEAFF. CDR3 DNA: TGTGCCAGCAGCTTAAGCCTAGGCACTGAAGCTTTCTTT.

This clone was seen just once. The chain has TRBV6-4 and TRBJ2-1, with 10 bases that match TRBD2. Germline assignment: CDR1 MRHNA and CDR2 SNTAGT. The CDR3 covers 15 residues. J lost 8 bases, V lost 4 bases, and 8 bases had no gene match. The CDR3 coding sequence is TGTGCCAGCAGTGCAGGAGCGGGGGGGCCCGATGAGCAGTTCTTC. This translates into CASSAGAGGPDEQFF.

The chain couples TRBV23-1 to TRBJ2-1; 12 nucleotides align to TRBD2. TRBV23-1 belongs to the ORF category, with a function that is uncertain. V dropped 8 bases and J dropped 5; count of bases not matched to a gene: 16. This CDR3 is 18 amino acids long. The CDR3 sequence: CASGVTSGRGGDDNEQFF. CDR3 nucleotide sequence: TGCGCCAGCGGTGTGACTAGCGGGAGAGGTGGGGACGACAATGAGCAGTTCTTC.

The chain is built from TRBV6-2 or TRBV6-3 and TRBJ2-1; D may be TRBD2 (6 bases). Germline CDR1 and CDR2: MNHEY and SVGEGT. This CDR3 contains 17 residues. V was clipped by 2 bases and J by 0 bases, with 14 bases between them. CDR3: CASSYPHSGLSYNEQFF. For the CDR3, the DNA is TGTGCCAGCAGTTACCCACATTCGGGACTCTCCTACAATGAGCAGTTCTTC.

This chain links TRBV2 with TRBJ1-1; TRBD1 agrees at 8 bases. Germline V lookup: CDR1 SNHLY, CDR2 FYNNEI. The CDR3 sequence is 14 residues long. Losses at the gene ends were 6 bases for V and 3 bases for J; bases not matched to a gene: 6. The CDR3: CASSLRGPDTEAFF. CDR3 DNA sequence: TGTGCCAGCAGCCTCAGGGGGCCGGACACTGAAGCTTTCTTT.

The rearrangement uses TRBV6-6 and TRBJ2-2, with 12 bases that match TRBD2. V was clipped by 5 bases and J by 4 bases; unmatched bases: 14. The germline gives CDR1 MNHNY, CDR2 SVGAGI (reference sequence). There are 19 residues in the CDR3. CDR3 nucleotides: TGTGCCAGCAGTCCCGGGGCGGCTAGCGGGGGGGCTGGCACCGGGGAGCTGTTTTTT. This encodes CASSPGAASGGAGTGELFF.